Listed here are 26 T cell receptor beta chains from one sample, sequenced in a study of T cells in narcolepsy. Assay: immunoSEQ multiplex PCR; the TCRdb copy retains only in-frame clones and omits some. The sample lists 30,000 to 40,000 clones; 87% were seen once. The sequenced material came from CD45RA- memory CD4+ T cells from PBMCs. These receptors came from a human donor with narcolepsy.

The chain recombines TRBV5-1 with TRBJ1-6, with a weak D call TRBD1 (5 bases). CDR3 length: 14 amino acids. V lost 4 bases and J 5 bases, leaving 10 bases between the germline ends. CDR1 SGHRS and CDR2 YFSETQ come from the germline V gene. The CDR3 loop reads CASSPGPDNSPLHF. The DNA of the CDR3 is TGCGCCAGCAGCCCGGGACCGGATAATTCACCCCTCCACTTT.

The chain has TRBV5-1 and TRBJ2-7; TRBD2 matches at 7 bases. Germline loops: CDR1 SGHRS, CDR2 YFSETQ. This CDR3 is built from 16 residues. V shed 0 bases, J shed 7 bases, and the junction held 13 bases outside the gene matches. CDR3 sequence (DNA): TGCGCCAGCAGCTTGGATGGCGGGGGACCATTCAAGGAGCAGTACTTC. Translated, it gives CASSLDGGGPFKEQYF.

The chain combines TRBV7-2 with TRBJ2-5; 7 positions agree with TRBD2. CDR1 is SGHTA and CDR2 is FQGNSA in the germline V gene. Losses at the gene ends were 5 bases for V and 0 bases for J; bases not matched to a gene: 9. This CDR3 has 16 amino acids. CDR3 nucleotide sequence: TGTGCCAGCAGCCCCCGGGTGGGAGGGCACCAAGAGACCCAGTACTTC. It specifies CASSPRVGGHQETQYF.

The chain couples TRBV5-5 to TRBJ2-7; D gene ambiguous. Trimming left V 0 bases short and J 1 base short, with 8 bases between. The CDR3 covers 14 residues. In germline, CDR1 is SGHKS, CDR2 YYEKEE (reference sequence). In DNA, the CDR3 is TGTGCCAGCAGCTTGGAGACGCTATCCTACGAGCAGTACTTC. It codes for CASSLETLSYEQYF. Based on the CDR3 plus reference TRBV5-5 and TRBJ2-7, the full variable domain is DAGVTQSPTHLIKTRGQQVTLRCSPISGHKSVSWYQQVLGQGPQFIFQYYEKEERGRGNFPDRFSARQFPNYSSELNVNALLLGDSALYLCASSLETLSYEQYFGPGTRLTVT.

The chain has TRBV7-3 and TRBJ2-5, with 11 bases that match TRBD1. CDR3 length equals 17 residues. V lost 1 base, J lost 4 bases, and 8 bases stayed unmatched. Germline V gene data show CDR1 as SGHTA and CDR2 as FQGTGA. CDR3 loop: CASSLIGQGAFGETQYF. The CDR3, as DNA: TGTGCCAGCAGCTTAATAGGACAGGGGGCGTTTGGAGAGACCCAGTACTTC. The full variable domain, its missing parts supplied by reference TRBV7-3 and TRBJ2-5, is GAGVSQTPSNKVTEKGKYVELRCDPISGHTALYWYRQSLGQGPEFLIYFQGTGAADDSGLPNDRFFAVRPEGSVSTLKIQRTERGDSAVYLCASSLIGQGAFGETQYFGPGTRLLVL.

CDR3: CAWSGTLNQPQHF. The DNA for the CDR3 is TGTGCCTGGAGTGGGACATTGAATCAGCCCCAGCATTTT. The genes are TRBV30 and TRBJ1-5; the D gene is possibly TRBD1 (5 bases). Deletions cut 1 base from V and 4 bases from J, with 8 bases between. The CDR3 runs 13 residues. Germline V gives CDR1 GTSNPN, CDR2 SVGIG (reference sequence).

The chain employs TRBV10-1 and TRBJ1-1; 9 positions agree with TRBD1. The V segment lost 2 bases and the J segment 5 bases; nucleotides outside the gene matches: 12. CDR3 length equals 17 residues. In germline, CDR1 is WNHNN, CDR2 SYGVQD (reference sequence). In DNA, the CDR3 is TGCGCCAGCAGTGAGGCCCACAGGGGGCGCCAGGAAACTGAAGCTTTCTTT. Encoded protein: CASSEAHRGRQETEAFF.

The V and J genes are TRBV30 and TRBJ2-5; the D gene is possibly TRBD2 (6 bases). This CDR3 region has 11 residues. The germline V gene has CDR1 GTSNPN and CDR2 SVGIG (reference sequence). The V end lost 2 bases, the J end lost 7 bases, and 8 bases lay between the germline ends. The CDR3 DNA reads as TGTGCCTGGAGTCTGGGGGGGACCCAGTACTTC. Its translation: CAWSLGGTQYF.

This clone has only one observation. The chain carries TRBV7-2 and TRBJ2-2, with 7 bases that match TRBD1. Germline lookup yields CDR1 SGHTA and CDR2 FQGNSA. There are 14 residues in the CDR3. V dropped 5 bases and J dropped 3; count of bases not matched to a gene: 3. In nucleotides, the CDR3 is TGTGCCAGCAGCCGGGACAGACACACCGGGGAGCTGTTTTTT. Encoded protein: CASSRDRHTGELFF.

This clone occurred a few times. The chain employs TRBV28 and TRBJ2-2; tentative D call: TRBD2 (7 bases). The CDR3 loop spans 15 amino acids. V was trimmed by 6 bases and J by 6 bases, leaving 17 bases between them. Germline V gene sequence: CDR1 MDHEN, CDR2 SYDVKM. CDR3 protein: CASSPRRGLAGELFF. The CDR3 nucleotides read TGTGCCAGCAGCCCCCGGCGGGGGCTGGCCGGGGAGCTGTTTTTT.

The chain has TRBV5-1 and TRBJ1-1, with D maybe TRBD1 (6 bases). Germline CDR1 reads SGHRS; CDR2 reads YFSETQ. The CDR3 loop spans 15 amino acids. Trimming cost V 4 bases and J 6 bases, with 19 bases left between them. DNA of the CDR3: TGCGCCAGCAGCCCGACAGGTTGGGGGCACCCTGAAGCTTTCTTT. It translates to CASSPTGWGHPEAFF.

The chain uses TRBV7-8 and TRBJ1-5; D is undetermined. V shed 1 base and J shed 6 bases, with 4 bases lying between them. Germline loops: CDR1 SGHVS, CDR2 FQNEAQ. The CDR3 has 12 amino acids. CDR3 sequence (DNA): TGTGCCAGCAGCTTAGGGGGTCAGCCCCAGCATTTT. Translated: CASSLGGQPQHF.

This sequence joins TRBV18 and TRBJ2-2, with a weak D call TRBD2 (5 bases). Trimming pared 6 bases from V and 5 bases from J, leaving 19 bases between. Germline lookup yields CDR1 KGHSH and CDR2 LQKENI. The CDR3 is 16 amino acids. As DNA, the CDR3 is TGTGCCAGCTCTCATCTCCTCGGGTCGGGAACCGGGGAGCTGTTTTTT. This encodes CASSHLLGSGTGELFF. Together with reference TRBV18 and TRBJ2-2, the CDR3 gives the full variable domain: NAGVMQNPRHLVRRRGQEARLRCSPMKGHSHVYWYRQLPEEGLKFMVYLQKENIIDESGMPKERFSAEFPKEGPSILRIQQVVRGDSAAYFCASSHLLGSGTGELFFGEGSRLTVL.

V and J are TRBV30 and TRBJ2-6, with 9 bases matching TRBD1. The CDR3 runs 17 residues. Germline CDR1 is GTSNPN and CDR2 is SVGIG (reference sequence). Trimming removed 5 bases from V and 0 bases from J; junction bases left unmatched: 8. Here the CDR3 DNA reads TGTGCCTGGTACCGGGACAGGGCCCGCTCTGGGGCCAACGTCCTGACTTTC. Protein: CAWYRDRARSGANVLTF.

The rearrangement uses TRBV5-6 and TRBJ2-3; 10 bases match TRBD1. The CDR3 consists of 15 residues. V was pared by 4 bases and J by 6 bases, with 8 bases of the junction left unmatched. CDR1 and CDR2 (germline): SGHDT, YYEEEE. CDR3 sequence reads: CASSQRQGATDTQYF. Written as DNA, the CDR3 is TGTGCCAGCAGCCAACGACAGGGGGCTACGGATACGCAGTATTTT.

This clone appeared once. The chain carries TRBV2 and TRBJ2-5, with 7 nucleotides matching TRBD2. Germline trimming cut 5 bases from V and 1 base from J; bases unmatched to any gene: 7. The CDR3 length is 15 residues. From germline, CDR1 is SNHLY and CDR2 FYNNEI. The CDR3 sequence: CASSLLAGSQETQYF. The CDR3 DNA follows: TGTGCCAGCAGTTTGTTAGCGGGCTCCCAAGAGACCCAGTACTTC.

This chain uses TRBV28 with TRBJ1-5; D is perhaps TRBD1 (6 bases). Germline-derived CDR1 and CDR2 are MDHEN and SYDVKM. CDR3 length: 15 residues. V lost 0 bases and J lost 6, with 12 bases in between. CDR3 sequence (DNA): TGTGCCAGCAGTTTATGGGGGGGGGCGGCTCAGCCCCAGCATTTT. Translation: CASSLWGGAAQPQHF. The full variable domain, completed using reference TRBV28 and TRBJ1-5, is DVKVTQSSRYLVKRTGEKVFLECVQDMDHENMFWYRQDPGLGLRLIYFSYDVKMKEKGDIPEGYSVSREKKERFSLILESASTNQTSMYLCASSLWGGAAQPQHFGDGTRLSIL.

The rearrangement joins TRBV21-1 to TRBJ2-7; TRBD2 is the table's D call, not checked against the DNA. TRBV21-1 is marked as a pseudogene. The CDR3 covers 17 residues. The DNA of the CDR3 is TGTGCCAGCAGCACCCCCCCAAGCGGGGGGTTTCGCGACGAGCAGTACTTC. Protein: CASSTPPSGGFRDEQYF.

The V and J genes are TRBV30 and TRBJ2-7; perhaps TRBD1 as D (6 bases). The CDR3 loop spans 15 amino acids. Trimming removed 3 bases at V and 1 base at J, with 16 bases between. The V gene's germline CDR1 is GTSNPN and CDR2 SVGIG (reference sequence). The CDR3 region is CAWRRSHRVSYEQYF. The CDR3 DNA is TGTGCCTGGAGGAGGTCTCACAGGGTGTCCTACGAGCAGTACTTC.

V is TRBV4-2 and J is TRBJ2-3, with D perhaps TRBD2 (5 bases). Germline CDR1 reads LGHNA; CDR2 reads YNFKEQ. Deletions cut 0 bases from V and 1 base from J, with 11 bases between. CDR3 length equals 16 residues. The CDR3: CASSQEAAPRTDTQYF. The CDR3 coding sequence is TGTGCCAGCAGCCAAGAAGCGGCCCCTCGCACAGATACGCAGTATTTT.

This clone has just a few counts. The rearrangement uses TRBV11-3 and TRBJ1-3; D unclear. The V gene lost 2 bases and the J gene lost 1 base, with 6 bases spanning the gap. The CDR3 loop spans 14 amino acids. From germline, CDR1 is SGHNT and CDR2 YENEEA. In nucleotides, the CDR3 is TGTGCCAGCAGCTTAACGGATTCTGGAAACACCATATATTTT. Translated: CASSLTDSGNTIYF.

The J gene is TRBJ2-7, the V gene TRBV5-1; 7 bases align to TRBD1. This CDR3 contains 12 residues. V shed 3 bases, J shed 6 bases, and the junction held 3 bases outside the gene matches. Per germline, CDR1 SGHRS and CDR2 YFSETQ. CDR3 sequence (DNA): TGCGCCAGCAGCTCACAGGGGCTCGAGCAGTACTTC. As protein: CASSSQGLEQYF. Drawing the rest from reference TRBV5-1 and TRBJ2-7, the complete variable domain is KAGVTQTPRYLIKTRGQQVTLSCSPISGHRSVSWYQQTPGQGLQFLFEYFSETQRNKGNFPGRFSGRQFSNSRSEMNVSTLELGDSALYLCASSSQGLEQYFGPGTRLTVT.

The gene calls are TRBV28 and TRBJ2-5; D remains unclear. The J call is doubtful: the DNA matches TRBJ2-7 better. Germline V gene lookup returns CDR1 MDHEN and CDR2 SYDVKM. The CDR3 length is 13 residues. The CDR3 loop reads CASVALTPYEQYF. The CDR3, as DNA: TGTGCCAGCGTAGCCTTAACCCCCTACGAGCAGTACTTC.

In this sample, this clone turned up once. The chain carries TRBV5-1 and TRBJ2-3, with D perhaps given as TRBD1 or TRBD2 (7 bases each). V shed 4 bases and J shed 10 bases, with 16 bases lying between them. Germline V CDR1 and CDR2: SGHRS, YFSETQ. The CDR3 consists of 13 residues. The CDR3 region has the DNA TGCGCCAGCAGCCAGCAGGGGGGGAGCGCGCAGTATTTT. Translated, it gives CASSQQGGSAQYF. Looking up the rest from reference TRBV5-1 and TRBJ2-3 gives the full variable domain: KAGVTQTPRYLIKTRGQQVTLSCSPISGHRSVSWYQQTPGQGLQFLFEYFSETQRNKGNFPGRFSGRQFSNSRSEMNVSTLELGDSALYLCASSQQGGSAQYFGPGTRLTVL.

DNA of the CDR3: TGTGCCAGCAGTCCGAGTTTGGCGGGAGACGACTACGAGCAGTACTTC. This translates into CASSPSLAGDDYEQYF. The V call is TRBV28, the J call TRBJ2-7; 7 nucleotides match TRBD2. The V segment lost 5 bases and the J segment 3 bases; nucleotides outside the gene matches: 13. The CDR3 has 16 residues. The V gene's germline CDR1 is MDHEN and CDR2 SYDVKM.

Here the CDR3 DNA reads TGTGCCAGTAGTATTTCCGGGACAGGGCGATTCTATGGCTACACCTTC. Translating gives CASSISGTGRFYGYTF. This chain uses TRBV19 with TRBJ1-2; TRBD1 agrees at 9 bases. There are 16 residues in the CDR3. V trimming: 3 bases; J trimming: 4 bases; junction bases outside the gene matches: 9. Germline CDR1 LNHDA, CDR2 SQIVND (reference sequence).